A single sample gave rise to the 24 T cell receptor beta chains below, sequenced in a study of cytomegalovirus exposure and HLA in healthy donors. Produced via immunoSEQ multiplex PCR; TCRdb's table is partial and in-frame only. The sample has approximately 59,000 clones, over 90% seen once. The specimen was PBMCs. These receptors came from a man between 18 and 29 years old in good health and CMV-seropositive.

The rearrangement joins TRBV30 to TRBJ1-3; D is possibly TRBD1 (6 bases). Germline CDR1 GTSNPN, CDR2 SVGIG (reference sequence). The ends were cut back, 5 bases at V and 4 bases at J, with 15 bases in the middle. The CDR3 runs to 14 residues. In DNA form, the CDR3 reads TGTGCCTGGGGTCGAACAGGGAAAGGAAACACCATATATTTT. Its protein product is CAWGRTGKGNTIYF.

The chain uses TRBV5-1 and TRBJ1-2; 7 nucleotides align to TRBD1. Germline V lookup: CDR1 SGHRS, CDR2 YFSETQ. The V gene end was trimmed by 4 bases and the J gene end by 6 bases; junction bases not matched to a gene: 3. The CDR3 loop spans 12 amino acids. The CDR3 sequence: CASSTQGDGYTF. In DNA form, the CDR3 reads TGCGCCAGCAGCACTCAGGGGGATGGCTACACCTTC.

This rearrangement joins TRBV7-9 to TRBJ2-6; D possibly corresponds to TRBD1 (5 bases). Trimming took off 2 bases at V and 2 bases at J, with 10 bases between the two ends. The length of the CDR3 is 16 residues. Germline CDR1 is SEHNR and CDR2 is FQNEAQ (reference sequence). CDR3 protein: CASSLSVGPGANVLTF. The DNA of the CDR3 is TGTGCCAGCAGCTTAAGTGTGGGGCCTGGGGCCAACGTCCTGACTTTC.

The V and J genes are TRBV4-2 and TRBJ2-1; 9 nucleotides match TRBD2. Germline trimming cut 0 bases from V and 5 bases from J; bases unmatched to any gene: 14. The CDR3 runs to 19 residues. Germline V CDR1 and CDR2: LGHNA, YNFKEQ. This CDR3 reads CASSQDPAQGGRANNEQFF. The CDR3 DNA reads TGTGCCAGCAGCCAAGACCCCGCCCAGGGCGGGAGGGCCAACAATGAGCAGTTCTTC.

This CDR3 reads CASVGGQISNQPQHF. Here the CDR3 DNA reads TGTGCCAGTGTTGGGGGACAGATTAGCAATCAGCCCCAGCATTTT. The chain carries TRBV19 and TRBJ1-5, with TRBD1 matching 7 bases. CDR3 length: 15 residues. Germline V gives CDR1 LNHDA, CDR2 SQIVND (reference sequence). V lost 8 bases to trimming and J lost 0 bases; unmatched junction nucleotides: 7.

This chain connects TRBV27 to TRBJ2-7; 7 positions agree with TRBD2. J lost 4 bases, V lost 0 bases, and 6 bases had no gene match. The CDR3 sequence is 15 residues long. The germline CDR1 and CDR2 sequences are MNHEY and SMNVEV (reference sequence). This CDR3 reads CASSLSSAGWYEQYF. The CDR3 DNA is TGTGCCAGCAGTTTATCGTCAGCGGGATGGTACGAGCAGTACTTC.

This CDR3 is CASSADWEGETQYF. The CDR3 region has the DNA TGTGCCAGCAGTGCAGACTGGGAGGGGGAGACCCAGTACTTC. The chain combines TRBV25-1 with TRBJ2-5, with 7 nucleotides matching TRBD2. The V gene's germline CDR1 is MGHDK and CDR2 SYGVNS. There are 14 residues in the CDR3. The J segment lost 5 bases and the V segment lost 4 bases, leaving 7 bases of the junction unmatched.

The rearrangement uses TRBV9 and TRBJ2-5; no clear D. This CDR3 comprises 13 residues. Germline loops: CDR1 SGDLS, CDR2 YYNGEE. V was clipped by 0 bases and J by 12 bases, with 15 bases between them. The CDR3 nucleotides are TGTGCCAGCAGCGTAGACCCCCAAGGTCGGGAGTACTTC. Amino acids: CASSVDPQGREYF.

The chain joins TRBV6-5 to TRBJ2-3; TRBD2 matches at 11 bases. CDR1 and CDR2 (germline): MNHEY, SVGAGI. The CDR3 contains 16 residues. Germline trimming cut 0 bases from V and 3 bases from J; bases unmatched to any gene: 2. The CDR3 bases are TGTGCCAGCAGTTACTCGACTAGCGGGACGACAGATACGCAGTATTTT. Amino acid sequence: CASSYSTSGTTDTQYF.

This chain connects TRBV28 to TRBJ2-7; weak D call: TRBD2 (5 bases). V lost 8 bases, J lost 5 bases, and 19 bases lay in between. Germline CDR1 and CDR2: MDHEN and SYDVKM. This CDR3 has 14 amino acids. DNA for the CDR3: TGTGCCAGCGAACCCGACTATTCCCTCAACGAGCAGTACTTC. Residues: CASEPDYSLNEQYF. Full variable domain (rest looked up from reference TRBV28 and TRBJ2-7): DVKVTQSSRYLVKRTGEKVFLECVQDMDHENMFWYRQDPGLGLRLIYFSYDVKMKEKGDIPEGYSVSREKKERFSLILESASTNQTSMYLCASEPDYSLNEQYFGPGTRLTVT.

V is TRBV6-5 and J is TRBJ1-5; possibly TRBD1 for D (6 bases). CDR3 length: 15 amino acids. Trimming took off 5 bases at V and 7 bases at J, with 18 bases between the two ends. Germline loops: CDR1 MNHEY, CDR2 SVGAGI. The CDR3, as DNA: TGTGCCAGCAGTCCTACGACAGGTTGGGGACAGCCCCAGCATTTT. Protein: CASSPTTGWGQPQHF.

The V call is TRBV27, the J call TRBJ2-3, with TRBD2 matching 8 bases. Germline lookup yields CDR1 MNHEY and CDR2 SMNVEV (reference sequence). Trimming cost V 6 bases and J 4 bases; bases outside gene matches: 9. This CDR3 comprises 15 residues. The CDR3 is CASRKAGANSDTQYF. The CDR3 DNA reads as TGTGCCAGCAGGAAAGCGGGAGCGAATTCAGATACGCAGTATTTT.

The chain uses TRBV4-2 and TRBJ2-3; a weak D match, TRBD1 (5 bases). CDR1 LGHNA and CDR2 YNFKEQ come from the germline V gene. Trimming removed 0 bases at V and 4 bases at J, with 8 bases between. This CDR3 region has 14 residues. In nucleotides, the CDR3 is TGTGCCAGCAGCCAAGAAGGGGCTTCAGATACGCAGTATTTT. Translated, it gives CASSQEGASDTQYF.

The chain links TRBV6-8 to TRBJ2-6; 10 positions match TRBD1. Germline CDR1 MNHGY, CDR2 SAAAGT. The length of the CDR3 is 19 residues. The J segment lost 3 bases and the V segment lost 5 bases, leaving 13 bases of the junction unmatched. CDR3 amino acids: CASSKRNRDRGGGANVLTF. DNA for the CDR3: TGTGCCAGCAGTAAAAGAAACCGGGACAGGGGCGGTGGGGCCAACGTCCTGACTTTC.

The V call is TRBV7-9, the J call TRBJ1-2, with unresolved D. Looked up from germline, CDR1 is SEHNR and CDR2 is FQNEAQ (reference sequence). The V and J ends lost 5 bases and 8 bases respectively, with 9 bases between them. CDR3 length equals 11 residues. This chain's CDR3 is CASSRMGGYTF. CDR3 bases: TGTGCCAGCAGCCGTATGGGCGGCTACACCTTC.

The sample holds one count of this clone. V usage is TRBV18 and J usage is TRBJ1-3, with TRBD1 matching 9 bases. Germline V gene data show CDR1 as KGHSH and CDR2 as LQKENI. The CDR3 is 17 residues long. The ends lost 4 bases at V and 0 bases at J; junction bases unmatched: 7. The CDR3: CASSQPGDRDSGNTIYF. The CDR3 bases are TGTGCCAGCTCACAACCAGGGGACAGGGACTCTGGAAACACCATATATTTT.

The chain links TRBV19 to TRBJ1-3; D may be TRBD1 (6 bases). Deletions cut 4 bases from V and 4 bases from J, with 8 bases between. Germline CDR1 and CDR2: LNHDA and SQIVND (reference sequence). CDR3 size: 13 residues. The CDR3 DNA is TGTGCCAGTAGTACCGACAGGGGAAACACCATATATTTT. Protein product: CASSTDRGNTIYF.

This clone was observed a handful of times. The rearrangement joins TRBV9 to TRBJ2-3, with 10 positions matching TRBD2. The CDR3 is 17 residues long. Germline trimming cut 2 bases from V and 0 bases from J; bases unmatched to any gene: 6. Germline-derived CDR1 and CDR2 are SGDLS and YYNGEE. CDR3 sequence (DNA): TGTGCCAGCAGCGTCCAAGCGGGAGGGCTTAGCACAGATACGCAGTATTTT. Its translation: CASSVQAGGLSTDTQYF.

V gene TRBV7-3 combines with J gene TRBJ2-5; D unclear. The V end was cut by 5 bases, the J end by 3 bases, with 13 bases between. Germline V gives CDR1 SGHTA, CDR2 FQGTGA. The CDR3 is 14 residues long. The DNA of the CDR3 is TGTGCCAGCAGCCGTTTTCCAGAGGAAGAGACCCAGTACTTC. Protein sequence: CASSRFPEEETQYF.

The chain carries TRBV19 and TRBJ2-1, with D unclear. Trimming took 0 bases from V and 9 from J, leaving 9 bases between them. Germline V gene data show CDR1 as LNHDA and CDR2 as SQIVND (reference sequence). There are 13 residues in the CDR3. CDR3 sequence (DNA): TGTGCCAGTAGTATAGATCAAAGAGGTGAGCAGTTCTTC. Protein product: CASSIDQRGEQFF. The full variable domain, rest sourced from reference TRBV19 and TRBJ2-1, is DGGITQSPKYLFRKEGQNVTLSCEQNLNHDAMYWYRQDPGQGLRLIYYSQIVNDFQKGDIAEGYSVSREKKESFPLTVTSAQKNPTAFYLCASSIDQRGEQFFGPGTRLTVL.

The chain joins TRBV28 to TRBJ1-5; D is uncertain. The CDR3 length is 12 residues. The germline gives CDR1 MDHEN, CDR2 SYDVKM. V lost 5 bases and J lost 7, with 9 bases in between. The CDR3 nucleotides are TGTGCCAGCAGTCCGCCGGTGCAGCCCCAGCATTTT. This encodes CASSPPVQPQHF.

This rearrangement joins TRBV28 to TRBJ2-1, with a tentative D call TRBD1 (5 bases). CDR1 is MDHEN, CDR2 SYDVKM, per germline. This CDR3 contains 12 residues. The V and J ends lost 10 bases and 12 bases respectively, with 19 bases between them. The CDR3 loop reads CATVAGFEGQFF. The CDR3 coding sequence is TGTGCCACCGTCGCAGGGTTTGAAGGGCAGTTCTTC. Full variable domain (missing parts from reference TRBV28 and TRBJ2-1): DVKVTQSSRYLVKRTGEKVFLECVQDMDHENMFWYRQDPGLGLRLIYFSYDVKMKEKGDIPEGYSVSREKKERFSLILESASTNQTSMYLCATVAGFEGQFFGPGTRLTVL.

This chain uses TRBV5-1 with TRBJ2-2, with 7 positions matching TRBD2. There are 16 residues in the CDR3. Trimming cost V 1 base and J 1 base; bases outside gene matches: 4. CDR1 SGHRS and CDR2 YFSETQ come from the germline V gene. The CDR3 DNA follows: TGCGCCAGCAGCTTGTTTGCGGGGGTGAACACCGGGGAGCTGTTTTTT. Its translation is CASSLFAGVNTGELFF.

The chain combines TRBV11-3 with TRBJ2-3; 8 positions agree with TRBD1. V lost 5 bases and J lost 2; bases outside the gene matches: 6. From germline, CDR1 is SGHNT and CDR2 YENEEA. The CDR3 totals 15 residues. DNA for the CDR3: TGTGCCAGCAGCCAGGGACAGGAAGTCACAGATACGCAGTATTTT. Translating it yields CASSQGQEVTDTQYF.